The 9 T cell receptor beta chains presented below share a single source sample, sequenced in a study of Tregs in tolerant kidney transplant recipients. Mixed chimerism was transient after nonmyeloablative marrow transplants from related graft donors. The protocol was immunoSEQ multiplex PCR, while the TCRdb copy is restricted to in-frame clones and leaves out a portion. The data hold under 90,000 clones, with roughly nine tenths observed a single time. Material: CD4+ T cells from blood (PBMCs), obtained 24 months after the transplant. These TCRs come from a human patient who received a combined kidney and bone marrow transplant. The T cells may partly be graft donor cells.

The V and J genes are TRBV5-4 and TRBJ2-1; 11 positions agree with TRBD2. The CDR3 runs to 15 residues. The J segment lost 7 bases and the V segment lost 0 bases, leaving 3 bases of the junction unmatched. Germline V gene sequence: CDR1 SGHNT, CDR2 YYREEE (reference sequence). The CDR3 DNA follows: TGTGCCAGCAGCTTGGGACTAGCGGGGTTGAATGAGCAGTTCTTC. Translation: CASSLGLAGLNEQFF.

The chain has TRBV5-1 and TRBJ2-3, with 12 positions matching TRBD2. Trimming at V came to 7 bases and at J to 6 bases, leaving 12 bases not matched to a gene. CDR3 length: 16 residues. Germline CDR1 and CDR2: SGHRS and YFSETQ. The CDR3 coding sequence is TGCGCCAGCGGACCAGGGGGGACTAGCGGGTTCGATACGCAGTATTTT. This encodes CASGPGGTSGFDTQYF.

This chain uses TRBV6-5 with TRBJ1-2; TRBD1 agrees at 10 bases. Per germline, CDR1 MNHEY and CDR2 SVGAGI. The CDR3 is 15 amino acids. The V segment lost 2 bases and the J segment 5 bases; nucleotides outside the gene matches: 5. CDR3 nucleotides: TGTGCCAGCAGTTACGGACAGGGGGGCGGATATGGCTACACCTTC. Its translation is CASSYGQGGGYGYTF.

J is TRBJ1-2 and V is TRBV29-1; TRBD1 is a possible D gene (5 bases). V was pared by 0 bases and J by 4 bases, with 9 bases between. The CDR3 totals 13 residues. Germline lookup yields CDR1 SQVTM and CDR2 ANQGSEA. CDR3 sequence: CSVEDSGPYGYTF. The CDR3 bases are TGCAGCGTTGAAGACTCAGGGCCCTATGGCTACACCTTC.

The rearrangement uses TRBV11-3 and TRBJ2-7, with D maybe TRBD1 (7 bases). V was shortened by 1 base and J by 3 bases, with 22 bases between the two germline ends. Germline V lookup: CDR1 SGHNT, CDR2 YENEEA. The CDR3 runs to 18 residues. This chain's CDR3 is CASSLVGYRGGRGYEQYF. CDR3 in DNA: TGTGCCAGCAGCTTAGTAGGATACAGGGGAGGAAGGGGCTACGAGCAGTACTTC.

The V and J genes are TRBV19 and TRBJ2-6; a possible D gene is TRBD2 (7 bases). Germline CDR1 and CDR2: LNHDA and SQIVND (reference sequence). The CDR3 runs 16 residues. V dropped 6 bases and J dropped 2 bases, with 14 bases sitting between them. In DNA form, the CDR3 reads TGTGCCAGTAGACAGGGAGGGGGGACTGGGGCCAACGTCCTGACTTTC. Protein product: CASRQGGGTGANVLTF.

The chain employs TRBV7-2 and TRBJ2-3; D is possibly TRBD2 (5 bases). There are 15 residues in the CDR3. Germline V CDR1 and CDR2: SGHTA, FQGNSA. The V and J ends lost 1 base and 0 bases respectively, with 8 bases between them. The CDR3 sequence is CASSLGGVSTDTQYF. CDR3 bases: TGTGCCAGCAGCTTAGGGGGAGTAAGCACAGATACGCAGTATTTT.

The chain has TRBV7-2 and TRBJ2-2; 10 nucleotides agree with TRBD1. The length of the CDR3 is 18 residues. Germline trimming cut 1 base from V and 5 bases from J; bases unmatched to any gene: 10. The V gene's germline CDR1 is SGHTA and CDR2 FQGNSA. Here the CDR3 reads CASSLVFYGTGETGELFF. CDR3 coding DNA: TGTGCCAGCAGCTTAGTATTTTACGGGACAGGGGAAACCGGGGAGCTGTTTTTT.

V is TRBV5-5 and J is TRBJ1-2, with 9 nucleotides matching TRBD1. This CDR3 contains 18 residues. Germline-derived CDR1 and CDR2 are SGHKS and YYEKEE (reference sequence). The V and J ends lost 1 base and 2 bases, in that order; junction bases with no gene match: 12. The CDR3 DNA follows: TGTGCCAGCAGCTTGCTTGGACAGGGGAGGTTAATGAACTATGGCTACACCTTC. Translation gives CASSLLGQGRLMNYGYTF.